The next 8 T cell receptor beta chains were all read from a single sample in a study of T cell responses to AZD1222 COVID-19 vaccine. Assay: immunoSEQ multiplex PCR; the TCRdb copy retains only in-frame clones and omits some. The profile shows about 160,000 clones, 80% to 95% of them singletons. This specimen was peripheral blood, taken 28 days after the second AZD1222 dose. The receptors shown here come from an adult who received the AZD1222 COVID-19 vaccine.

This sequence joins TRBV2 and TRBJ2-5; D ambiguous. The CDR3 runs to 9 residues. Trimming shortened V by 10 bases and J by 4 bases, and 4 bases separated the two germline ends. The germline V gene has CDR1 SNHLY and CDR2 FYNNEI. The DNA of the CDR3 is TGTGCCATCACAGAGACCCAGTACTTC. This gives the protein CAITETQYF.

V and J are TRBV7-9 and TRBJ1-1; 8 nucleotides line up with TRBD1. Germline V gives CDR1 SEHNR, CDR2 FQNEAQ (reference sequence). The ends lost 1 base at V and 1 base at J; junction bases unmatched: 2. The CDR3 totals 15 residues. This chain's CDR3 is CASSLVGTGNTEAFF. Written as DNA, the CDR3 is TGTGCCAGCAGCTTAGTGGGGACAGGGAACACTGAAGCTTTCTTT.

This clone was counted between two and nine times. V usage is TRBV7-2 and J usage is TRBJ1-5; D possibly corresponds to TRBD1 (5 bases). This CDR3 spans 14 amino acids. CDR1 and CDR2 (germline): SGHTA, FQGNSA. Trimming pared 1 base from V and 3 bases from J, leaving 7 bases between. In DNA, the CDR3 is TGTGCCAGCAGCTTAGGGGGGGACAATCAGCCCCAGCATTTT. This encodes CASSLGGDNQPQHF.

This clone has just a few counts. The chain couples TRBV27 to TRBJ2-2; TRBD1 is a possible D gene (6 bases). V lost 3 bases, J lost 2 bases, and 7 bases lay in between. CDR1 and CDR2 (germline): MNHEY, SMNVEV (reference sequence). CDR3 size: 14 residues. CDR3: CASSFGGNTGELFF. In nucleotides, the CDR3 is TGTGCCAGCAGTTTTGGGGGCAACACCGGGGAGCTGTTTTTT.

This clone was found once. V gene TRBV5-8 combines with J gene TRBJ2-1, with 8 bases aligning to TRBD2. CDR3 length equals 14 residues. Trimming took 4 bases from V and 8 from J; bases not matched to a gene: 8. CDR1 is SGHTS and CDR2 is YDEGEE in the germline V gene. The CDR3 coding sequence is TGTGCCAGCAGCCCGCGGACTAGCAGAGATGAGCAGTTCTTC. This encodes CASSPRTSRDEQFF.

This chain connects TRBV23-1 to TRBJ1-5, with D maybe TRBD1 (5 bases). TRBV23-1 is an open reading frame, and its role is uncertain. V was pared by 10 bases and J by 6 bases, with 16 bases between. The CDR3 is made up of 13 amino acids. CDR3: CAIGPPRGQPQHF. CDR3 nucleotides: TGCGCCATCGGGCCCCCAAGGGGTCAGCCCCAGCATTTT.

V usage is TRBV24-1 and J usage is TRBJ2-2, with TRBD2 identical over 7 bases. The CDR3 sequence is 16 residues long. The J segment lost 7 bases and the V segment lost 1 base, leaving 8 bases of the junction unmatched. Germline lookup yields CDR1 KGHDR and CDR2 SFDVKD. CDR3: CATSDFTTSPDGELFF. The CDR3 DNA reads as TGTGCCACCAGTGATTTCACGACTAGCCCCGACGGGGAGCTGTTTTTT.

The chain combines TRBV3-1 (or the pseudogene TRBV3-2) with TRBJ1-5; TRBD1 might be the D (5 bases). Germline V CDR1 and CDR2: LGHDT, YNNKEL (reference sequence). CDR3 length equals 15 residues. Deletions cut 1 base from V and 0 bases from J, with 7 bases between. In DNA, the CDR3 is TGTGCCAGCAGCCAAGGGACACATAGCAATCAGCCCCAGCATTTT. Translated: CASSQGTHSNQPQHF.